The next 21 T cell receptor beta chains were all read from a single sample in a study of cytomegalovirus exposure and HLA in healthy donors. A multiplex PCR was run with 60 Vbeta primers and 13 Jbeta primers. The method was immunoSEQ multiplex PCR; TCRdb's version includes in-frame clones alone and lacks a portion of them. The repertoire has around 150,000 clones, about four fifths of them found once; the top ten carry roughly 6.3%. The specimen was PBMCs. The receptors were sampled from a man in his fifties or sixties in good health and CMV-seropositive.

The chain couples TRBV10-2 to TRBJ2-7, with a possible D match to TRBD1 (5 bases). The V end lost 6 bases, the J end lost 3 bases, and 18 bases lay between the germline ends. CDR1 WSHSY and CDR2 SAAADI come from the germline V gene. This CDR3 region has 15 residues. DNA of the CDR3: TGCGCCAGCAGCCTCCTGGACACTAAGAACTACGAGCAGTACTTC. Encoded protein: CASSLLDTKNYEQYF.

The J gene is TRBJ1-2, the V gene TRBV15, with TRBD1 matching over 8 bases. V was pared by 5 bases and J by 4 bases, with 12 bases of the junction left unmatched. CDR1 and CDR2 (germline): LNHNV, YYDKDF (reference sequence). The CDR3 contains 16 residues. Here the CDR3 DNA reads TGTGCCACCAGCGATAAAACCAGGGGGCGCATCTATGGCTACACCTTC. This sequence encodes CATSDKTRGRIYGYTF.

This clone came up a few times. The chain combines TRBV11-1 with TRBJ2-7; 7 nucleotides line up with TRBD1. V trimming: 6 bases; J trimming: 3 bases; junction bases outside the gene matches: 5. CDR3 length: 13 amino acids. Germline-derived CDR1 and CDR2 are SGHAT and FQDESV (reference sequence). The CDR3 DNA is TGTGCCAGCAGTAGGGGACAGTACTACGAGCAGTACTTC. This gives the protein CASSRGQYYEQYF.

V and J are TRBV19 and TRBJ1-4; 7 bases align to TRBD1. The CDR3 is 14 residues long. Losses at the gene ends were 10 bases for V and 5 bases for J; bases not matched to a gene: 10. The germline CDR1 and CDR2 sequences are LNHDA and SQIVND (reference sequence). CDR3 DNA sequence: TGTGCCACACGCGAGACAGGGAGAAATGAAAAACTGTTTTTT. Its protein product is CATRETGRNEKLFF.

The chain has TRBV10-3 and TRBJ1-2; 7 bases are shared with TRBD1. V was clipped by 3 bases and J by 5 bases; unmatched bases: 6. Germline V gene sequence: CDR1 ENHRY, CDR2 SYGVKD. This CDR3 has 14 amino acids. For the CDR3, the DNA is TGTGCCATCAGTGACGACAGGGTTCCATATGGCTACACCTTC. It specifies CAISDDRVPYGYTF.

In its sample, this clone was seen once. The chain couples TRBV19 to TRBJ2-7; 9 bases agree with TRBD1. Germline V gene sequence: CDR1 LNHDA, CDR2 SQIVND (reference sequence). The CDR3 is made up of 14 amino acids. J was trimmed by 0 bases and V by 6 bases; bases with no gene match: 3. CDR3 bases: TGTGCCAGTAGAGGACAGGGGAGCTCCTACGAGCAGTACTTC. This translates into CASRGQGSSYEQYF.

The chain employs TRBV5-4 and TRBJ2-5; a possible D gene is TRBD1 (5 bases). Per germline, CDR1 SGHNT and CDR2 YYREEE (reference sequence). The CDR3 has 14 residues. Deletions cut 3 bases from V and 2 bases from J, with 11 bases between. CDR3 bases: TGTGCCAGCAGCTCCATGACAGATCAAGAGACCCAGTACTTC. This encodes CASSSMTDQETQYF. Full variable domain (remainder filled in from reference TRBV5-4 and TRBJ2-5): ETGVTQSPTHLIKTRGQQVTLRCSSQSGHNTVSWYQQALGQGPQFIFQYYREEENGRGNFPPRFSGLQFPNYSSELNVNALELDDSALYLCASSSMTDQETQYFGPGTRLLVL.

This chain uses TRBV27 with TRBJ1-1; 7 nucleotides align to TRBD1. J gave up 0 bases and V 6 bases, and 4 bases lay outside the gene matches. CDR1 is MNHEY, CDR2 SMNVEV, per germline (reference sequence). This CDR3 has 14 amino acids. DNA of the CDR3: TGTGCCAGCAGCCCCGGACAGGTGAACACTGAAGCTTTCTTT. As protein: CASSPGQVNTEAFF.

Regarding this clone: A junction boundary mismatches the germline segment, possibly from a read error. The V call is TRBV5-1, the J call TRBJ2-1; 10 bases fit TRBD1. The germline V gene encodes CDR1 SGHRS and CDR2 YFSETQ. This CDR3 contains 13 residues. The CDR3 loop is CAGSRDRGSEQFF. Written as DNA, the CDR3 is TGCGCCGGCAGCAGGGACAGGGGAAGTGAGCAGTTCTTC.

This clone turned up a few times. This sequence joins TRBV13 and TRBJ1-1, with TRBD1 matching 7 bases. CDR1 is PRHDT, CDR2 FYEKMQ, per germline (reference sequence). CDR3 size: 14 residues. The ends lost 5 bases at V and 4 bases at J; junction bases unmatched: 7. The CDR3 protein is CASSLYRQGTEAFF. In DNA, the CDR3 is TGTGCCAGCAGCCTCTACAGACAGGGCACTGAAGCTTTCTTT.

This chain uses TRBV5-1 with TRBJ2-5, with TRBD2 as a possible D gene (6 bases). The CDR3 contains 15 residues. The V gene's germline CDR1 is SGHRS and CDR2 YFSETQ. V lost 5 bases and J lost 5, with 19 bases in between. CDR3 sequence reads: CASSTGTLRMETQYF. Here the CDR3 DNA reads TGCGCCAGCAGTACCGGGACTCTGAGGATGGAGACCCAGTACTTC.

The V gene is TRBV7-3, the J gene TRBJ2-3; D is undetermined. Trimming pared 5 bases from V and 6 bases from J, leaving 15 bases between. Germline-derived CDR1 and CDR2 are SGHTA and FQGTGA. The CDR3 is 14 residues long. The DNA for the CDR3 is TGTGCCAGCAGCCGTAACCAGTTCGGGGATACGCAGTATTTT. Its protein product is CASSRNQFGDTQYF.

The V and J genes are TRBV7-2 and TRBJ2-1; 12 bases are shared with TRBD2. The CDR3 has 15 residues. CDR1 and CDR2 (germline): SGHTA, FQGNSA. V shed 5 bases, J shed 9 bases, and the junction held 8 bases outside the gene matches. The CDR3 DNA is TGTGCCAGCAGCATATTGACTAGCGGGAGTTCTGAGCAGTTCTTC. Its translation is CASSILTSGSSEQFF.

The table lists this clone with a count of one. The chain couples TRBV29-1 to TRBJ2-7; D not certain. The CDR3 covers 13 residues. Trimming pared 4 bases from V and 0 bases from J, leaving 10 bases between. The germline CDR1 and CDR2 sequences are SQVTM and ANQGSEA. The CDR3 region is CSVVVGSSYEQYF. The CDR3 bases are TGCAGCGTTGTAGTCGGTAGCTCCTACGAGCAGTACTTC.

The CDR3 loop reads CASSPDLYQETQYF. The CDR3 coding sequence is TGTGCCAGCAGTCCGGACTTGTACCAAGAGACCCAGTACTTC. The chain is built from TRBV27 and TRBJ2-5; maybe TRBD2 (5 bases). Trimming stripped 5 bases from V and 0 bases from J, with 10 bases between. The germline gives CDR1 MNHEY, CDR2 SMNVEV (reference sequence). The CDR3 is 14 amino acids.

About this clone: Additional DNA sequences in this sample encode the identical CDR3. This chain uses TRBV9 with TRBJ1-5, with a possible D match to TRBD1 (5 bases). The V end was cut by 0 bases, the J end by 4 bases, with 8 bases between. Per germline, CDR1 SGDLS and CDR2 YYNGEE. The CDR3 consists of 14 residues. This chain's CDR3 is CASSVGGGNQPQHF. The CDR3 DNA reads TGTGCCAGCAGCGTAGGGGGGGGAAATCAGCCCCAGCATTTT.

Here the CDR3 DNA reads TGTGCCAGCAGAAGACAGGGGCCAGCCTACGAGCAGTACTTC. Translating it yields CASRRQGPAYEQYF. The V call is TRBV6-1, the J call TRBJ2-7, with TRBD1 matching 8 bases. The germline V gene encodes CDR1 MNHNS and CDR2 SASEGT. This CDR3 has 14 amino acids. Trimming at V came to 6 bases and at J to 2 bases, leaving 6 bases not matched to a gene.

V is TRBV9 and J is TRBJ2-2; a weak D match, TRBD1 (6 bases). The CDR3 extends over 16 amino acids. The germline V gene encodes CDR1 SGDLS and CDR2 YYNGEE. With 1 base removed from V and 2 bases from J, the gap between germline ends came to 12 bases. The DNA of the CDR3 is TGTGCCAGCAGCGTAAGGTCAGGGGTCAACACCGGGGAGCTGTTTTTT. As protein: CASSVRSGVNTGELFF.

The CDR3 DNA follows: TGCGCCAGCAGCCCGGGACAAACGAATGAAAAACTGTTTTTT. Protein sequence: CASSPGQTNEKLFF. V usage is TRBV10-1 and J usage is TRBJ1-4; D is perhaps TRBD1 (6 bases). The CDR3 covers 14 residues. Looked up from germline, CDR1 is WNHNN and CDR2 is SYGVQD (reference sequence). Between the trimmed V and J ends, which lost 6 bases and 5 bases, there was a span of 13 bases.

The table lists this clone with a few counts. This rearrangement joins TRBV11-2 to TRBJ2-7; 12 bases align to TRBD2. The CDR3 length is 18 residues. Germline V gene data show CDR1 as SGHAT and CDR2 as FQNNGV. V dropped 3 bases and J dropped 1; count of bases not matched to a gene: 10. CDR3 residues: CASSFLAGGRIRSYEQYF. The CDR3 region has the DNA TGTGCCAGCAGCTTCCTAGCGGGAGGGCGGATTAGATCCTACGAGCAGTACTTC.

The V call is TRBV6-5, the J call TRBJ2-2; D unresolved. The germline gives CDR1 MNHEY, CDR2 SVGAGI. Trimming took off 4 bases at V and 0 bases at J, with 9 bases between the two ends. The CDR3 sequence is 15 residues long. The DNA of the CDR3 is TGTGCCAGCAGTTGGATGGCGGCGAACACCGGGGAGCTGTTTTTT. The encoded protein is CASSWMAANTGELFF.